Shown below are 12 T cell receptor beta chains from a single sample sequenced in a study of metastatic and nonmetastatic thyroid tumors. No patient had received any treatment before thyroid surgery. TCRdb reprocessed the PCR reads using MiXCR. Of 8,000 to 10,000 clones detected, 35% to 45% appear once; the ten largest clones hold around a fifth. The sequenced sample was tumor tissue. The receptors shown here come from a female donor with papillary thyroid cancer or a benign thyroid nodule (not recorded which). Some clones in this sample may be carry-over from other donors' samples.

This clone is labeled medium-sized (0.01 to 0.1%). The gene calls are TRBV19 and TRBJ1-5, with a possible D match to TRBD1 (5 bases). This CDR3 is 15 amino acids long. Germline CDR1 is LNHDA and CDR2 is SQIVND (reference sequence). The V end lost 5 bases, the J end lost 2 bases, and 13 bases lay between the germline ends. Written as DNA, the CDR3 is TGTGCCAGTAGTCAGGGATTTGAGGGCAATCAGCCCCAGCATTTT. Encoded protein: CASSQGFEGNQPQHF.

The chain carries TRBV28 and TRBJ1-1; maybe TRBD1 (6 bases). The germline gives CDR1 MDHEN, CDR2 SYDVKM. Deletions cut 3 bases from V and 5 bases from J, with 13 bases between. The length of the CDR3 is 14 residues. This chain's CDR3 is CASSLVGGRTEAFF. In DNA, the CDR3 is TGTGCCAGCAGTTTGGTAGGGGGAAGGACTGAAGCTTTCTTT. Using reference TRBV28 and TRBJ1-1 for the parts outside the CDR3, the full variable domain is DVKVTQSSRYLVKRTGEKVFLECVQDMDHENMFWYRQDPGLGLRLIYFSYDVKMKEKGDIPEGYSVSREKKERFSLILESASTNQTSMYLCASSLVGGRTEAFFGQGTRLTVV.

The rearrangement links TRBV3-1 to TRBJ1-1, with no clear D. The V gene lost 2 bases and the J gene lost 7 bases, with 11 bases spanning the gap. Germline lookup yields CDR1 LGHDT and CDR2 YNNKEL (reference sequence). CDR3 size: 13 residues. CDR3 DNA sequence: TGTGCCAGCAGCCAAACTTCCCGGGGTGAAGCTTTCTTT. Its protein product is CASSQTSRGEAFF.

By sample share, this clone is medium-sized. The gene calls are TRBV6-1 and TRBJ2-1; D remains ambiguous. This CDR3 has 13 amino acids. The germline gives CDR1 MNHNS, CDR2 SASEGT. The ends were cut back, 8 bases at V and 6 bases at J, with 14 bases in the middle. Here the CDR3 DNA reads TGTGCCAGCTCCGTAAGTCCCGCCAATGAGCAGTTCTTC. This sequence encodes CASSVSPANEQFF.

The gene calls are TRBV7-3 and TRBJ2-1; 11 nucleotides agree with TRBD2. Germline CDR1 and CDR2: SGHTA and FQGTGA. V shed 0 bases and J 1 base; nucleotides not matched to a gene: 2. The CDR3 has 17 residues. CDR3 loop: CASSLTLAGGSYNEQFF. The DNA for the CDR3 is TGTGCCAGCAGCTTAACCCTAGCGGGGGGTTCCTACAATGAGCAGTTCTTC.

In its sample, this clone is medium-sized (0.01 to 0.1%). The CDR3 DNA is TGTGCCAGCAGTCCCGAGGCTTACAGATTCGTGAATGAGCAGTTCTTC. Translated: CASSPEAYRFVNEQFF. The chain recombines TRBV7-8 with TRBJ2-1; D is ambiguous. Germline V gives CDR1 SGHVS, CDR2 FQNEAQ. This CDR3 region has 16 residues. V was clipped by 6 bases and J by 7 bases, with 22 bases between them.

This clone was detected only a few times. The chain employs TRBV6-4 and TRBJ2-1; TRBD2 matches at 7 bases. Germline loops: CDR1 MRHNA, CDR2 SNTAGT. V shed 0 bases, J shed 8 bases, and the junction held 10 bases outside the gene matches. The CDR3 is made up of 16 amino acids. CDR3 sequence reads: CASSDSGGSEIHEQFF. The CDR3 nucleotides are TGTGCCAGCAGTGACTCGGGCGGGAGTGAGATTCATGAGCAGTTCTTC.

The chain uses TRBV30 and TRBJ2-7, with a possible D match to TRBD2 (5 bases). Per germline, CDR1 GTSNPN and CDR2 SVGIG (reference sequence). The germline V and J ends were trimmed by 2 bases and 3 bases, with 17 bases remaining between them. This CDR3 comprises 15 residues. The CDR3 coding sequence is TGTGCCTGGAGTCCGACCTCGGGGAAGGGCTACGAGCAGTACTTC. It encodes CAWSPTSGKGYEQYF.

The V gene is TRBV5-1, the J gene TRBJ2-4; D unresolved. The CDR3 is made up of 11 amino acids. With 4 bases removed from V and 13 bases from J, the gap between germline ends came to 12 bases. Looked up from germline, CDR1 is SGHRS and CDR2 is YFSETQ. In DNA, the CDR3 is TGCGCCAGCAGCCCCGGTACAGTGCAGTACTTC. Amino acid sequence: CASSPGTVQYF.

The chain recombines TRBV20-1 with TRBJ2-5, with 8 positions matching TRBD1. The CDR3 extends over 13 amino acids. Looked up from germline, CDR1 is DFQATT and CDR2 is SNEGSKA (reference sequence). V trimming: 6 bases; J trimming: 5 bases; junction bases outside the gene matches: 8. The CDR3 loop is CSAPRTGRETQYF. CDR3 coding DNA: TGCAGTGCCCCTAGGACAGGGAGGGAGACCCAGTACTTC.

The chain employs TRBV24-1 and TRBJ2-5; D may be TRBD2 (6 bases). V lost 3 bases and J 0 bases, leaving 13 bases between the germline ends. The germline CDR1 and CDR2 sequences are KGHDR and SFDVKD. This CDR3 has 16 amino acids. CDR3 nucleotides: TGTGCCACCAGTGATGTAGGGACTTCGTACCAAGAGACCCAGTACTTC. The encoded protein is CATSDVGTSYQETQYF.

This clone was counted only a few times. CDR3 loop: CASSETDRVHEQYF. CDR3 nucleotide sequence: TGTGCCAGCAGTGAGACGGACAGGGTCCACGAGCAGTACTTC. This chain uses TRBV6-1 with TRBJ2-7, with 8 bases matching TRBD1. The CDR3 consists of 14 residues. Germline CDR1 reads MNHNS; CDR2 reads SASEGT. The ends lost 3 bases at V and 5 bases at J; junction bases unmatched: 6.